This T cell receptor (beta chain) was identified during a study of blood T cell repertoires in COVID-19. This CDR3 spans 15 amino acids. V lost 0 bases and J lost 7, with 14 bases in between. Germline loops: CDR1 SGDLS, CDR2 YYNGEE. Original analysis: Estimates of nucleated cell counts were drawn from the amplification of reference gene primers. Produced via immunoSEQ multiplex PCR; TCRdb's table is partial and in-frame only. The DNA was the basis for D and trimming; V, J and clone size are from that table. This table holds about 170,000 clones, about 79% found once. The material sequenced was PBMCs or T cells enriched from blood (not recorded which). The TCR originated in a man aged 50 or older who had recovered from COVID-19. This rearrangement joins TRBV9 to TRBJ2-1; maybe TRBD2 (5 bases). DNA of the CDR3: TGTGCCAGCAGCGTAGCTTTTCGGGGATCAAATGAGCAGTTCTTC. It translates to CASSVAFRGSNEQFF.